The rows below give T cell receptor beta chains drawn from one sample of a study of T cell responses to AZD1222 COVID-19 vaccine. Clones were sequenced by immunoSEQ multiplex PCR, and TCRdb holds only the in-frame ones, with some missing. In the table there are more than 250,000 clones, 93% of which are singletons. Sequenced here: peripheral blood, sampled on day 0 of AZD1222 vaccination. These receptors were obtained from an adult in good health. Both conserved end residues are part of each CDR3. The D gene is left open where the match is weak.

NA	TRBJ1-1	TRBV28	CASTRQAPPEAFF
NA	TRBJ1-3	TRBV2	CASSDRPSGNTIYF
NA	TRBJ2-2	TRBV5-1	CASSRGENTGELFF
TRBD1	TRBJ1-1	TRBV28	CASSSLYRGRGTEAFF
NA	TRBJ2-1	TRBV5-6	CASSVDLGGAEQFF
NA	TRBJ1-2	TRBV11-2	CASSLVRYPSYGYTF
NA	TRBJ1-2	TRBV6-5	CASSYSRVLGGYTF
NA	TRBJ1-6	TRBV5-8	CASSLVQVVSPLHF
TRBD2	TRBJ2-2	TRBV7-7	CASSLVAGGPAGELFF
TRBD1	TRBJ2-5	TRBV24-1	CATWGTGGLETQYF
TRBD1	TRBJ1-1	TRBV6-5	CASTDRGLAEAFF
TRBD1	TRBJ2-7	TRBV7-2	CASSLGDRTPGQYF
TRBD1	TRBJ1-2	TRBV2	CASSGYDRGYGYTF
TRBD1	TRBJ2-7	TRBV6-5	CASRRTGNSYEQYF
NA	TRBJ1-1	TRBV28	CASTNRGESTEAFF
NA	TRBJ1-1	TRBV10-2	CASRQGSTEAFF
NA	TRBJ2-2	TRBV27	CASSFLGVGELFF
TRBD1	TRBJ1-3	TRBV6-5	CASRQGENTIYF
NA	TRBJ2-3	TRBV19	CASSIEGRGNTQYF
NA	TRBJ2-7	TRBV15	CATSRDWGEQYF
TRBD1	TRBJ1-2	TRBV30	CAWRFGTGGGYTF
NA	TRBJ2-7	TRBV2	CASSLDPTGSYEQYF
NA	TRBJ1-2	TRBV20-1	CSAAEGKGYTF